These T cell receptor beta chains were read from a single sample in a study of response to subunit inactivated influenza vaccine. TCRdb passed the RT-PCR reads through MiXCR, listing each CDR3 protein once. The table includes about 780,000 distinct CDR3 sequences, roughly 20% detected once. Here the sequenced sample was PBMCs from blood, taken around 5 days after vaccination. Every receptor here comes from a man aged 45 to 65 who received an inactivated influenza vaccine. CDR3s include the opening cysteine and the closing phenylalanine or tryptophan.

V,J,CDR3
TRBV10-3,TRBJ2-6,CAISEPSRANVLTF
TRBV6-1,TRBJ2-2,CATGYSGRAGELFF
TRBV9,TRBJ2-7,CASNRGDSYEQYF
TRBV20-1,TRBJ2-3,CSAQRTSTDTQYF
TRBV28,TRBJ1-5,CASSPLGTGVNQPQHF
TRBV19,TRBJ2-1,CASSASDRDKNEQFF
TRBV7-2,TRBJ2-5,CASSSPTAGTQYF
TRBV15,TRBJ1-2,CASSRGRDRDNYGYTF
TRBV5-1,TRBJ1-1,CASSPQEGGLTEAFF
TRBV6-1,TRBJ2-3,CASKQGASSTDTQYF
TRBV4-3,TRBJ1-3,CASSRYREAGNTIYF
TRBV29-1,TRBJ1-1,CSAQPGGGVEAFF
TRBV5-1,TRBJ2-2,CASSLAHSLGRSNTGELFF
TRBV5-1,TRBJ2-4,CASSLAGALNIQYF
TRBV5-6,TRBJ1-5,CASSLRHNQPQHF
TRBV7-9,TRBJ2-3,CASSLRTGGIIVDTQYF
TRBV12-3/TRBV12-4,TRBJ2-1,CASSISQTGNWLNEQFF
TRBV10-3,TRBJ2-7,CAMSIEETSGNEQYF
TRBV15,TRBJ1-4,CATSRRQPRQGKLFF
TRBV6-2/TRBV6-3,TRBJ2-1,CASSPSGVSYNEQFF
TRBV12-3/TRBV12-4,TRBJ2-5,CASSLVGYETQYF
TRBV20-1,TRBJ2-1,CSARDSRASWNHEQFF
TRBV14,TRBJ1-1,CASSLPDTTEAFF
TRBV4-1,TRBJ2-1,CASSQVAANEQFF
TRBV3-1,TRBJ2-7,CASSQDQSYEQYF
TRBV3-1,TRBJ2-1,CASSQGLATDGFNEQFF
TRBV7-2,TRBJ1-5,CASSFRHSSNQPQHF
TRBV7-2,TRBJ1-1,CASSQNRKTEAFF
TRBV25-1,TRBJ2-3,CASSEWKGMVRADTQYF
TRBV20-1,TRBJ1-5,CSARQADSNQPQHF
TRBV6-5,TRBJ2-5,CASSYSAGGKETQYF
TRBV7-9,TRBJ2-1,CASSLGVGTRNEQFF
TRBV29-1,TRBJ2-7,CSALSVYEQYF
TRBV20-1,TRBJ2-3,CSATRDSHLTDTQYF
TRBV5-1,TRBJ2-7,CASSSSAGGEQYF
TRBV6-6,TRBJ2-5,CASSFIEETQYF
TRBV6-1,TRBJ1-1,CASSNRRGREAFF
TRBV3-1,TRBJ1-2,CASSQRQGFYGYTF
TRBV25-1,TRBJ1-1,CASTPGQVKNTEAFF
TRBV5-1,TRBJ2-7,CASSLVRGSSYEQYF
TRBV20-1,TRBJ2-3,CSARRGQGRTDTQYF
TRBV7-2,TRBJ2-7,CASSRIPGLAGVEQYF
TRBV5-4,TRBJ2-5,CASSLGIRQETQYF
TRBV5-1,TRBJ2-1,CASSSPSGGSGGWYNEQFF
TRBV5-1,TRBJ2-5,CASSRLPELNQYF
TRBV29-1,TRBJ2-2,CSVEDRRTNTGELFF
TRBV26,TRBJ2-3,CASSAQGITDTQYF
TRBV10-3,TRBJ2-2,CAISSTGTGELFF
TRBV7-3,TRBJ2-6,CASSLPRAGANVLTF
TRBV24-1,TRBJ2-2,CATSDLRGTGELFF
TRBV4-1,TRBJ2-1,CASSLSRTGSSYNEQFF
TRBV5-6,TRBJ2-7,CASRFGQGLIYEQYF